This T cell receptor beta chain was retrieved from a study of CD8+ T cells in alopecia areata. Study-level findings and limits: Tofacitinib significantly decreased scalp clonality and expanded CD8+ clones among top 100.

Isolated RNA was reverse transcribed into cDNA used as the sequencing template. Assay: immunoSEQ multiplex PCR; the TCRdb copy retains only in-frame clones and omits some. Of about 130,000 clones listed, 45% to 60% are singletons. In the case of this clone: What it recognizes is unknown.

Treatment of the sample: oral pan-JAK inhibitor, 5-10 mg twice daily. PBMC-derived CD4+ and CD8+ T cells were sorted. This receptor was identified in a human donor with alopecia areata. The starting material was CD8+ T cells sorted from blood, obtained at week 4, from a patient treated with tofacitinib.

For the CDR3, the DNA is TGTGCCAGCAGCTCCTCGACAGGGGGCAATCAGCCCCAGCATTTT. Translating it yields CASSSSTGGNQPQHF. The chain is built from TRBV7-9 and TRBJ1-5, with 8 bases fitting TRBD1. CDR1 SEHNR and CDR2 FQNEAQ come from the germline V gene (reference sequence). J was trimmed by 2 bases and V by 4 bases; bases with no gene match: 4. The CDR3 loop spans 15 amino acids.